The text below deals with one T cell receptor beta chain. Its antigen is not known. In patients chosen for sequencing, flow cytometry had shown CD8+CD57+ cell expansion. Patients had undergone no therapy by the time their blood was sampled. This record comes from a study of CD8+CD57+ T cells in acquired aplastic anemia. Study details: Mean yield of DNA from sorted CD4+ and CD8+ cells was roughly 3.2 ug.

TCR beta VDJ and CDR3 profiles were obtained from a genomic DNA template. TCRdb independently ran MiXCR on the reads; one entry per CDR3 protein. This table has around 200,000 distinct CDR3 sequences, about 44% appearing once. Study-level results: Significant differences in CD8+ Simpson's diversity were not observed between patients and controls. It was found that more than 25 CD8+ CDR3 sequences were shared between patients and controls.

This clonotype was obtained from a human donor with aplastic anemia. Material for sequencing was sorted CD4+, CD8+, or CD8+CD57+ T cells (not recorded which) from PBMCs.

The CDR3 is CASSPGGGHGTDTQYF. The CDR3, as DNA: TGTGCCAGCAGTCCCGGGGGGGGACACGGCACAGATACGCAGTATTTT. J is TRBJ2-3 and V is TRBV9, with 8 bases aligning to TRBD2. Germline lookup yields CDR1 SGDLS and CDR2 YYNGEE. The J segment lost 1 base and the V segment lost 5 bases, leaving 9 bases of the junction unmatched. The CDR3 has 16 residues. The complete variable domain, with remaining parts taken from reference TRBV9 and TRBJ2-3, reads DSGVTQTPKHLITATGQRVTLRCSPRSGDLSVYWYQQSLDQGLQFLIQYYNGEERAKGNILERFSAQQFPDLHSELNLSSLELGDSALYFCASSPGGGHGTDTQYFGPGTRLTVL.